This T cell receptor (beta chain) was observed in a study of blood T cells in healthy people across ages. Through a sample-barcoded 5' primer and a J-beta primer mix, a second PCR was run for about 6 to 11 cycles. TCRdb analysed the 5' RACE reads with MiXCR anew, one entry per CDR3 protein. This table holds 1.8 million or so distinct CDR3 sequences, roughly two fifths found once. CDR3 size: 15 residues. With 2 bases clipped from V and 7 bases from J, the junction kept 8 bases outside the gene matches. CDR1 and CDR2 from the germline V gene are SNHLY and FYNNEI. The sequence came from a human donor in good health. The chain couples TRBV2 to TRBJ2-1; 7 nucleotides line up with TRBD1. The source material was blood. For the CDR3, the DNA is TGTGCCAGCAGTGAAAGACGACAGGGAAGAAATGAGCAGTTCTTC. Translated, it gives CASSERRQGRNEQFF. Based on the CDR3 plus reference TRBV2 and TRBJ2-1, the full variable domain is EPEVTQTPSHQVTQMGQEVILRCVPISNHLYFYWYRQILGQKVEFLVSFYNNEISEKSEIFDDQFSVERPDGSNFTLKIRSTKLEDSAMYFCASSERRQGRNEQFFGPGTRLTVL.